One and the same sample provided the 24 T cell receptor beta chains below, sequenced in a study of identical twins. TCRdb passed the 5' RACE reads through MiXCR, listing each CDR3 protein once. Here the sample spans about 100,000 distinct CDR3 sequences, about 5.6% being singletons. The sequenced sample was memory T cells sorted from blood. These receptor sequences come from a woman aged 45-65 years in good health.

This clonotype was detected only a few times. The rearrangement joins TRBV29-1 to TRBJ1-1; D is undetermined. The V end lost 3 bases, the J end lost 1 base, and 12 bases lay between the germline ends. Germline lookup yields CDR1 SQVTM and CDR2 ANQGSEA. This CDR3 has 14 amino acids. The CDR3 DNA reads TGCAGCGTTGATAGGGCCAGAAAGAACACTGAAGCTTTCTTT. Its translation: CSVDRARKNTEAFF. Supplemented by reference TRBV29-1 and TRBJ1-1, the full variable domain reads SAVISQKPSRDICQRGTSLTIQCQVDSQVTMMFWYRQQPGQSLTLIATANQGSEATYESGFVIDKFPISRPNLTFSTLTVSNMSPEDSSIYLCSVDRARKNTEAFFGQGTRLTVV.

This clonotype was detected ten times or more. CDR3 amino acids: CSFRRSNYEQYF. Here the CDR3 DNA reads TGCAGCTTCCGCAGGAGCAACTACGAGCAGTACTTC. V is TRBV29-1 and J is TRBJ2-7; D is undetermined. Germline values: CDR1 SQVTM, CDR2 ANQGSEA. Deletions cut 8 bases from V and 3 bases from J, with 14 bases between. This CDR3 is built from 12 residues.

This clonotype was found many times. The V and J genes are TRBV20-1 and TRBJ2-5; D is possibly TRBD1 or TRBD2 (5 bases each). The V end lost 5 bases, the J end lost 4 bases, and 17 bases lay between the germline ends. CDR3 length equals 14 residues. Germline CDR1 reads DFQATT; CDR2 reads SNEGSKA (reference sequence). This CDR3 reads CSAEGPGVIETQYF. The CDR3 DNA sequence: TGCAGTGCTGAGGGGCCTGGGGTTATAGAGACCCAGTACTTC.

This clonotype was seen a handful of times. The chain links TRBV20-1 to TRBJ2-7; TRBD2 aligns across 7 bases. The trim removed 0 bases at V and 5 bases at J, leaving 7 bases unmatched. CDR1 and CDR2 (germline): DFQATT, SNEGSKA (reference sequence). This CDR3 spans 14 amino acids. The CDR3: CSARDGAGVHEQYF. CDR3 sequence (DNA): TGCAGTGCTAGAGATGGGGCGGGAGTCCACGAGCAGTACTTC.

The chain combines TRBV10-3 with TRBJ2-1; 8 bases are a match to TRBD2. J was trimmed by 7 bases and V by 2 bases; bases with no gene match: 7. The CDR3 length is 15 residues. Germline assignment: CDR1 ENHRY and CDR2 SYGVKD. CDR3 region: CAISERAGVRNEQFF. In nucleotides, the CDR3 is TGTGCCATCAGTGAGAGAGCGGGAGTTCGAAATGAGCAGTTCTTC.

V and J are TRBV20-1 and TRBJ2-3, with D perhaps being TRBD1 or TRBD2 (5 bases each). Trimming took 6 bases from V and 9 from J, leaving 16 bases between them. The CDR3 spans 12 residues. Germline loops: CDR1 DFQATT, CDR2 SNEGSKA (reference sequence). The chain's CDR3 is CSAPGPWDTQYF. As DNA, the CDR3 is TGCAGTGCCCCCGGCCCCTGGGACACGCAGTATTTT.

V usage is TRBV7-9 and J usage is TRBJ2-3; 7 bases match TRBD2. The CDR3 runs to 18 residues. Trimming cost V 5 bases and J 0 bases; bases outside gene matches: 14. The germline CDR1 and CDR2 sequences are SEHNR and FQNEAQ (reference sequence). CDR3 bases: TGTGCCAGCAGCCAGACCCTTCGGGACTATAGAAGCACAGATACGCAGTATTTT. Translating gives CASSQTLRDYRSTDTQYF.

This clonotype was counted ten times or more. The J gene is TRBJ2-7, the V gene TRBV6-5; 7 bases are a match to TRBD2. V lost 2 bases to trimming and J lost 7 bases; unmatched junction nucleotides: 14. The CDR3 loop spans 16 amino acids. Germline-derived CDR1 and CDR2 are MNHEY and SVGAGI. The CDR3 coding sequence is TGTGCCAGCAGTTACGTCCCCTTGGGAGGGTTGGGTGAGCAGTACTTC. This encodes CASSYVPLGGLGEQYF.

This clonotype was counted ten times or more. The V call is TRBV9, the J call TRBJ1-2; 7 bases match TRBD1. CDR3 length: 16 amino acids. Germline V CDR1 and CDR2: SGDLS, YYNGEE. The V segment lost 2 bases and the J segment 3 bases; nucleotides outside the gene matches: 10. Here the CDR3 reads CASSVYDRVSHYGYTF. CDR3 nucleotide sequence: TGTGCCAGCAGCGTCTATGACAGGGTATCGCACTATGGCTACACCTTC. Variable domain in full (rest from reference TRBV9 and TRBJ1-2): DSGVTQTPKHLITATGQRVTLRCSPRSGDLSVYWYQQSLDQGLQFLIQYYNGEERAKGNILERFSAQQFPDLHSELNLSSLELGDSALYFCASSVYDRVSHYGYTFGSGTRLTVV.

This clonotype has just a few counts. The gene calls are TRBV7-6 and TRBJ2-7; D ambiguous. V was trimmed by 5 bases and J by 6 bases, leaving 11 bases between them. Germline V lookup: CDR1 SGHVS, CDR2 FNYEAQ. This CDR3 has 12 amino acids. In DNA form, the CDR3 reads TGTGCCAGCAGCCCTGGCGGAATCGAGCAGTACTTC. Its translation: CASSPGGIEQYF.

The gene calls are TRBV30 and TRBJ2-2; no clear D. V was trimmed by 2 bases and J by 7 bases, leaving 8 bases between them. The germline CDR1 and CDR2 sequences are GTSNPN and SVGIG (reference sequence). The CDR3 runs to 12 residues. The CDR3 is CAWSLSRGELFF. DNA for the CDR3: TGTGCCTGGAGTCTGAGTCGCGGGGAGCTGTTTTTT.

This clonotype was observed at least ten times. The chain couples TRBV9 to TRBJ2-3, with 9 positions matching TRBD2. From germline, CDR1 is SGDLS and CDR2 YYNGEE. J lost 3 bases, V lost 4 bases, and 6 bases had no gene match. This CDR3 has 15 residues. The CDR3 protein is CASSKASGVTDTQYF. For the CDR3, the DNA is TGTGCCAGCAGCAAGGCTAGCGGGGTAACAGATACGCAGTATTTT.

The genes are TRBV20-1 and TRBJ1-2, with D uncertain. Trimming took off 3 bases at V and 5 bases at J, with 4 bases between the two ends. This CDR3 region has 10 residues. CDR1 is DFQATT, CDR2 SNEGSKA, per germline (reference sequence). The CDR3 loop is CSARVYGYTF. The CDR3 DNA reads as TGCAGTGCTAGGGTATATGGCTACACCTTC.

This clonotype was picked up many times. V is TRBV6-1 and J is TRBJ2-5; 7 nucleotides agree with TRBD1. The germline gives CDR1 MNHNS, CDR2 SASEGT. V gave up 4 bases and J gave up 5 bases; unmatched junction bases: 10. This CDR3 comprises 15 residues. CDR3 loop: CASSAQTQGSETQYF. The CDR3 DNA reads as TGTGCCAGCAGTGCACAAACACAGGGGTCGGAGACCCAGTACTTC.

This clonotype turned up a few times. This may stem from a read error, because a much larger clone lies one nucleotide away. The chain is built from TRBV3-1 and TRBJ1-2; D gene unclear. V was cut by 0 bases and J by 4 bases, with 3 bases left in between. The CDR3 extends over 12 amino acids. CDR1 is LGHDT, CDR2 YNNKEL, per germline (reference sequence). CDR3 nucleotide sequence: TGTGCCAGCAGCCAAGACATCTATGGCTACACCTTC. It is translated as CASSQDIYGYTF.

This clonotype was recorded many times. This rearrangement joins TRBV20-1 to TRBJ1-1; D is possibly TRBD1 (5 bases). The CDR3 totals 12 residues. V lost 1 base and J 6 bases, leaving 9 bases between the germline ends. Germline V gene data show CDR1 as DFQATT and CDR2 as SNEGSKA (reference sequence). The CDR3 nucleotides read TGCAGTGCTAGAGTAGGGGACGCTGAAGCTTTCTTT. It yields the protein CSARVGDAEAFF.

This clonotype was observed many times. The chain carries TRBV7-2 and TRBJ1-6; 7 positions agree with TRBD1. V gave up 3 bases and J gave up 5 bases; unmatched junction bases: 1. Germline loops: CDR1 SGHTA, CDR2 FQGNSA. The CDR3 spans 14 residues. CDR3 loop: CASSFQGDNSPLHF. CDR3 in DNA: TGTGCCAGCAGCTTCCAGGGGGATAATTCACCCCTCCACTTT. Variable domain in full (rest from reference TRBV7-2 and TRBJ1-6): GAGVSQSPSNKVTEKGKDVELRCDPISGHTALYWYRQSLGQGLEFLIYFQGNSAPDKSGLPSDRFSAERTGGSVSTLTIQRTQQEDSAVYLCASSFQGDNSPLHFGNGTRLTVT.

This clonotype was counted between two and nine times. The V and J genes are TRBV7-3 and TRBJ2-3, with D possibly TRBD2 on 6 matching bases. The CDR3 covers 15 residues. Trimming took off 4 bases at V and 2 bases at J, with 13 bases between the two ends. Per germline, CDR1 SGHTA and CDR2 FQGTGA. CDR3: CASSSLPGDTDTQYF. CDR3 coding DNA: TGTGCCAGCAGCTCACTGCCGGGGGACACAGATACGCAGTATTTT.

At least ten counts were recorded for this clonotype. The CDR3, as DNA: TGCGCCAGCAGCTTGGAAGGGAGGGCCAGGGAGACCCAGTACTTC. It is translated as CASSLEGRARETQYF. The V call is TRBV5-1, the J call TRBJ2-5; 7 nucleotides align to TRBD2. There are 15 residues in the CDR3. Germline V CDR1 and CDR2: SGHRS, YFSETQ. Germline trimming cut 0 bases from V and 5 bases from J; bases unmatched to any gene: 7.

Many counts were recorded for this clonotype. Relative to the germline gene, one junction end is altered; a read error may explain this. The chain combines TRBV29-1 with TRBJ2-7; the D is unclear. Germline V gene sequence: CDR1 SQVTM, CDR2 ANQGSEA. The CDR3 is 12 amino acids. DNA of the CDR3: TGCAGCGTCGAAGACCCTGCCTACGAGCAGTACTTC. It specifies CSVEDPAYEQYF.

In this sample, this clonotype turned up many times. The chain carries TRBV11-3 and TRBJ1-3; D not certain. Germline V gene sequence: CDR1 SGHNT, CDR2 YENEEA. V was trimmed by 2 bases and J by 0 bases, leaving 5 bases between them. This CDR3 has 14 amino acids. The CDR3 sequence: CASSLQTSGNTIYF. The DNA of the CDR3 is TGTGCCAGCAGCTTACAGACCTCTGGAAACACCATATATTTT.

This clonotype appeared many times. V gene TRBV11-2 combines with J gene TRBJ2-1, with unresolved D. This CDR3 contains 14 residues. CDR1 and CDR2 from the germline V gene are SGHAT and FQNNGV. Trimming pared 5 bases from V and 9 bases from J, leaving 17 bases between. In DNA, the CDR3 is TGTGCCAGCAGCCCTAATGTAGGGAACACTGAGCAGTTCTTC. It yields the protein CASSPNVGNTEQFF. Supplemented by reference TRBV11-2 and TRBJ2-1, the full variable domain reads EAGVAQSPRYKIIEKRQSVAFWCNPISGHATLYWYQQILGQGPKLLIQFQNNGVVDDSQLPKDRFSAERLKGVDSTLKIQPAKLEDSAVYLCASSPNVGNTEQFFGPGTRLTVL.

The sample holds many counts of this clonotype. The genes are TRBV5-1 and TRBJ2-7; weak D call: TRBD2 (5 bases). Germline lookup yields CDR1 SGHRS and CDR2 YFSETQ. CDR3 length: 13 amino acids. The V and J ends lost 5 bases and 2 bases respectively, with 11 bases between them. In DNA form, the CDR3 reads TGCGCCAGCAGTTCTTCCGGGACCTACGAGCAGTACTTC. Encoded protein: CASSSSGTYEQYF.

The chain joins TRBV3-1 to TRBJ2-1; 9 bases agree with TRBD2. V was clipped by 3 bases and J by 9 bases; unmatched bases: 6. CDR3 size: 14 residues. CDR1 and CDR2 (germline): LGHDT, YNNKEL (reference sequence). The CDR3 nucleotides read TGTGCCAGCAGCCAGGGGACTAGCTTAGGTGAGCAGTTCTTC. Translation: CASSQGTSLGEQFF.